This passage covers 30 T cell receptor beta chains from one sample sequenced in a study of T-cell memory formation after mild COVID-19. TCRdb fed the 5' RACE reads into MiXCR, producing one record per CDR3 protein. In the table there are fewer than 450,000 distinct CDR3 sequences, roughly 21% of which are singletons. What was sequenced was PBMCs or a T cell subset sorted from them (not recorded which). The receptor source for this set is an adult woman who had mild COVID-19 (a few samples of this study predate the infection). Cell type and time point are not known.

This clonotype is a singleton in its sample. The chain employs TRBV7-9 and TRBJ2-3; D unresolved. Germline CDR1 and CDR2: SEHNR and FQNEAQ (reference sequence). Trimming removed 0 bases from V and 1 base from J, with 8 bases in between. This CDR3 has 15 residues. CDR3 sequence reads: CASSLARSRTDTQYF. In DNA, the CDR3 is TGTGCCAGCAGCTTAGCTCGGTCTCGCACAGATACGCAGTATTTT.

This clonotype occurred a few times. The CDR3 nucleotides read TGTGCCAGCAGCCCCGGGCTTCCCTCCTACAATGAGCAGTTCTTC. Translated, it gives CASSPGLPSYNEQFF. The genes are TRBV7-8 and TRBJ2-1; D gene ambiguous. The CDR3 has 15 amino acids. Germline V lookup: CDR1 SGHVS, CDR2 FQNEAQ. Trimming removed 5 bases from V and 0 bases from J, with 11 bases in between.

V usage is TRBV10-3 and J usage is TRBJ1-1; D is undetermined. The length of the CDR3 is 11 residues. With 6 bases removed from V and 7 bases from J, the gap between germline ends came to 9 bases. CDR1 is ENHRY, CDR2 SYGVKD, per germline. The CDR3 bases are TGTGCCATCAGGGAGAAGGTTGAAGCTTTCTTT. This sequence encodes CAIREKVEAFF.

This clonotype was detected a few times. The chain uses TRBV6-2 or TRBV6-3 and TRBJ1-1, with TRBD1 as a possible D gene (6 bases). The CDR3 is 14 residues long. V was cut by 2 bases and J by 5 bases, with 12 bases left in between. Germline lookup yields CDR1 MNHEY and CDR2 SVGEGT. The CDR3 DNA is TGTGCCAGCAGTTACGAGGGGGGCTGGACTGAAGCTTTCTTT. Translation gives CASSYEGGWTEAFF.

The chain joins TRBV11-3 to TRBJ1-3, with a tentative D call TRBD1 (6 bases). The V gene's germline CDR1 is SGHNT and CDR2 YENEEA. The V end was cut by 5 bases, the J end by 8 bases, with 10 bases between. CDR3 length equals 12 residues. The CDR3 bases are TGTGCCAGCAGCGAAAGGGGGGACACCATATATTTT. Translated, it gives CASSERGDTIYF. The whole variable domain, filled in from reference TRBV11-3 and TRBJ1-3, reads EAGVVQSPRYKIIEKKQPVAFWCNPISGHNTLYWYLQNLGQGPELLIRYENEEAVDDSQLPKDRFSAERLKGVDSTLKIQPAELGDSAVYLCASSERGDTIYFGEGSWLTVV.

The chain combines TRBV27 with TRBJ2-1; the match to TRBD1 covers 7 bases. Germline V gives CDR1 MNHEY, CDR2 SMNVEV (reference sequence). The CDR3 is 15 amino acids. V lost 6 bases, J lost 9 bases, and 14 bases stayed unmatched. In nucleotides, the CDR3 is TGTGCCAGCAGATGGGGACAGTTGACGGCGGGTGAGCAGTTCTTC. It encodes CASRWGQLTAGEQFF.

The chain joins TRBV9 to TRBJ2-3, with D tentatively TRBD1 (5 bases). Germline CDR1 SGDLS, CDR2 YYNGEE. The CDR3 loop spans 15 amino acids. Between the trimmed V and J ends, which lost 3 bases and 2 bases, there was a span of 13 bases. In nucleotides, the CDR3 is TGTGCCAGCAGCGGTGGCAGGGTCGACACAGATACGCAGTATTTT. As protein: CASSGGRVDTDTQYF. Drawing the rest from reference TRBV9 and TRBJ2-3, the complete variable domain is DSGVTQTPKHLITATGQRVTLRCSPRSGDLSVYWYQQSLDQGLQFLIQYYNGEERAKGNILERFSAQQFPDLHSELNLSSLELGDSALYFCASSGGRVDTDTQYFGPGTRLTVL.

The chain employs TRBV2 and TRBJ1-6; D ambiguous. CDR1 and CDR2 from the germline V gene are SNHLY and FYNNEI. The CDR3 has 14 residues. Trimming removed 3 bases from V and 13 bases from J, with 16 bases in between. This chain's CDR3 is CASSETRSRSPLHF. CDR3 sequence (DNA): TGTGCCAGCAGTGAGACGCGGTCTCGTTCGCCCCTCCACTTT.

The V call is TRBV6-6, the J call TRBJ1-1; D is unresolved. V lost 2 bases and J 7 bases, leaving 20 bases between the germline ends. CDR1 MNHNY and CDR2 SVGAGI come from the germline V gene (reference sequence). This CDR3 has 16 amino acids. CDR3 in DNA: TGTGCCAGCAGTTACGACGGTTCGCGGCAGTTATATGAAGCTTTCTTT. Its protein is CASSYDGSRQLYEAFF.

The rearrangement links TRBV20-1 to TRBJ1-6, with 7 bases fitting TRBD1. The CDR3 spans 15 residues. Germline CDR1 DFQATT, CDR2 SNEGSKA (reference sequence). After removal of 6 bases from V and 9 bases from J, the junction contained 14 bases not matched to a gene. Here the CDR3 DNA reads TGCAGTGCCCTAGCCCAGGGTCAGGGGGTTTCACCCCTCCACTTT. Translated: CSALAQGQGVSPLHF.

This clonotype appeared once. The gene calls are TRBV10-3 and TRBJ1-1; 9 bases agree with TRBD1. Looked up from germline, CDR1 is ENHRY and CDR2 is SYGVKD. The CDR3 runs 13 residues. V shed 8 bases, J shed 1 base, and the junction held 2 bases outside the gene matches. The CDR3 region is CAILGQGNTEAFF. The CDR3, as DNA: TGTGCCATCCTGGGACAGGGGAACACTGAAGCTTTCTTT.

The V and J genes are TRBV7-2 and TRBJ2-7; D is possibly TRBD1 (6 bases). From germline, CDR1 is SGHTA and CDR2 FQGNSA. Trimming left V 5 bases short and J 0 bases short, with 11 bases between. The length of the CDR3 is 14 residues. The CDR3 DNA reads TGTGCCAGCAGCATGGACAGCAGCTCCTACGAGCAGTACTTC. Its protein product is CASSMDSSSYEQYF.

V gene TRBV15 combines with J gene TRBJ1-5; possibly TRBD1 for D (5 bases). CDR1 is LNHNV, CDR2 YYDKDF, per germline (reference sequence). Between the trimmed V and J ends, which lost 0 bases and 6 bases, there was a span of 12 bases. CDR3 length equals 15 residues. This CDR3 reads CATSRDTTVSQPQHF. CDR3 nucleotides: TGTGCCACCAGCAGAGATACGACAGTAAGTCAGCCCCAGCATTTT.

This clonotype was counted between two and nine times. The gene calls are TRBV6-6 and TRBJ1-5; a possible D gene is TRBD1 (5 bases). CDR1 is MNHNY, CDR2 SVGAGI, per germline (reference sequence). The CDR3 is made up of 13 amino acids. Trimming left V 2 bases short and J 4 bases short, with 6 bases between. The CDR3 DNA reads as TGTGCCAGCAGTTACGGGGCTAATCAGCCCCAGCATTTT. Translation: CASSYGANQPQHF.

At least ten counts were recorded for this clonotype. The V gene is TRBV5-1, the J gene TRBJ1-6, with D maybe TRBD1 (5 bases). Germline loops: CDR1 SGHRS, CDR2 YFSETQ. This CDR3 is 17 amino acids long. Trimming stripped 0 bases from V and 6 bases from J, with 16 bases between. CDR3 in DNA: TGCGCCAGCAGCTTGGTGGTCGGGGCGGCGGGTAATTCACCCCTCCACTTT. Protein: CASSLVVGAAGNSPLHF.

The chain joins TRBV15 to TRBJ2-3; D is unresolved. V was shortened by 3 bases and J by 3 bases, with 13 bases between the two germline ends. The CDR3 is 15 residues long. CDR1 and CDR2 (germline): LNHNV, YYDKDF (reference sequence). CDR3 sequence: CATSRVQYRTDTQYF. The DNA of the CDR3 is TGTGCCACCAGCAGGGTCCAGTATAGGACAGATACGCAGTATTTT.

The chain carries TRBV18 and TRBJ1-1; D call uncertain. This CDR3 is 14 amino acids long. Germline values: CDR1 KGHSH, CDR2 LQKENI. V shed 2 bases and J shed 6 bases, with 13 bases lying between them. The CDR3 DNA reads as TGTGCCAGCTCACCAGAGTACGGGGAGCCTGAAGCTTTCTTT. This encodes CASSPEYGEPEAFF.

This clonotype was seen only a few times. At one end, the junction sequence differs from germline, possibly due to a read error. The chain uses TRBV5-6 and TRBJ1-2; tentatively, D is TRBD1 (6 bases). CDR3 length: 11 residues. Germline V gives CDR1 SGHDT, CDR2 YYEEEE. The CDR3 coding sequence is TGTGCCAGCAGCTTGGTTAGGGACACCGCCTTC. Encoded protein: CASSLVRDTAF.

This clonotype was counted ten times or more. The rearrangement joins TRBV27 to TRBJ1-6, with 9 bases fitting TRBD1. J was trimmed by 10 bases and V by 5 bases; bases with no gene match: 15. The CDR3 contains 17 residues. CDR1 is MNHEY and CDR2 is SMNVEV in the germline V gene (reference sequence). CDR3 amino acids: CASSAAGTGRKGSPLHF. The CDR3 DNA is TGTGCCAGCAGTGCGGCGGGGACAGGGAGGAAGGGATCACCCCTCCACTTT.

This clonotype was seen repeatedly, ten times or more. The chain is built from TRBV20-1 and TRBJ2-7, with TRBD2 matching 8 bases. The CDR3 is 15 amino acids. Trimming removed 2 bases from V and 5 bases from J; junction bases left unmatched: 11. Germline V CDR1 and CDR2: DFQATT, SNEGSKA (reference sequence). The CDR3 spells CSARSPLAEGDEQYF. CDR3 in DNA: TGCAGTGCTAGATCGCCACTAGCGGAGGGGGACGAGCAGTACTTC.

In its sample, this clonotype was seen a few times. The chain couples TRBV25-1 to TRBJ2-7; perhaps TRBD2 as D (6 bases). The germline gives CDR1 MGHDK, CDR2 SYGVNS. The CDR3 has 15 residues. The V gene lost 4 bases and the J gene lost 1 base, with 14 bases spanning the gap. Here the CDR3 DNA reads TGTGCCAGCAGTGTGGGGGGAGGTTTTTCCTACGAGCAGTACTTC. It codes for CASSVGGGFSYEQYF.

This clonotype was counted between two and nine times. The rearrangement joins TRBV20-1 to TRBJ2-1, with TRBD2 matching over 13 bases. V shed 6 bases and J 7 bases; nucleotides not matched to a gene: 6. Germline CDR1 reads DFQATT; CDR2 reads SNEGSKA (reference sequence). CDR3 length: 14 residues. CDR3 protein: CSAWTSGGTNEQFF. DNA for the CDR3: TGCAGTGCCTGGACTAGCGGGGGCACGAATGAGCAGTTCTTC.

This chain connects TRBV12-3 or TRBV12-4 to TRBJ2-3; D not resolved. This CDR3 comprises 13 residues. V shed 4 bases and J shed 3 bases, with 8 bases lying between them. CDR3 loop: CASSSLVTDTQYF. CDR3 in DNA: TGTGCCAGCAGTTCCCTCGTTACAGATACGCAGTATTTT.

This clonotype showed up just a few times. The rearrangement uses TRBV7-2 and TRBJ2-5; D perhaps matches TRBD2 (6 bases). Germline CDR1 is SGHTA and CDR2 is FQGNSA. V was trimmed by 5 bases and J by 2 bases, leaving 18 bases between them. This CDR3 contains 16 residues. CDR3 region: CASSPGATTGQETQYF. CDR3 sequence (DNA): TGTGCCAGCAGCCCGGGAGCTACTACCGGACAAGAGACCCAGTACTTC.

The CDR3 DNA reads as TGCAGTGCTAGAGATCGGACGGGGGTCTACGAGCAGTACTTC. This codes for CSARDRTGVYEQYF. The J gene is TRBJ2-7, the V gene TRBV20-1; TRBD2 might be the D (6 bases). The germline V gene encodes CDR1 DFQATT and CDR2 SNEGSKA (reference sequence). The length of the CDR3 is 14 residues. Trimming pared 0 bases from V and 3 bases from J, leaving 12 bases between.

The chain recombines TRBV12-3 or TRBV12-4 with TRBJ1-1; D perhaps matches TRBD1 (5 bases). The CDR3 is 15 amino acids. V was trimmed by 7 bases and J by 3 bases, leaving 18 bases between them. In DNA, the CDR3 is TGTGCCAGCACCCAAGTAGGGGAACGAGACACTGAAGCTTTCTTT. This translates into CASTQVGERDTEAFF.

This clonotype was observed once. V and J are TRBV10-3 and TRBJ1-1; no clear D. V was pared by 3 bases and J by 5 bases, with 13 bases between. Germline loops: CDR1 ENHRY, CDR2 SYGVKD. The CDR3 sequence is 14 residues long. The CDR3 DNA is TGTGCCATCAGTGAAGAGAAGTTGAGGACTGAAGCTTTCTTT. Translation gives CAISEEKLRTEAFF.

This sequence joins TRBV5-1 and TRBJ1-1; 12 bases are a match to TRBD1. The length of the CDR3 is 16 residues. The V gene's germline CDR1 is SGHRS and CDR2 YFSETQ. The V and J ends lost 0 bases and 4 bases, in that order; junction bases with no gene match: 4. CDR3 sequence (DNA): TGCGCCAGCAGCTTGGCCGGGACAGGGGGCCCCACTGAAGCTTTCTTT. This sequence encodes CASSLAGTGGPTEAFF. The complete variable domain, with remaining parts taken from reference TRBV5-1 and TRBJ1-1, reads KAGVTQTPRYLIKTRGQQVTLSCSPISGHRSVSWYQQTPGQGLQFLFEYFSETQRNKGNFPGRFSGRQFSNSRSEMNVSTLELGDSALYLCASSLAGTGGPTEAFFGQGTRLTVV.

V and J are TRBV27 and TRBJ2-5; D gene unclear. The CDR3 consists of 14 residues. Trimming stripped 5 bases from V and 1 base from J, with 11 bases between. Germline V CDR1 and CDR2: MNHEY, SMNVEV (reference sequence). The CDR3 reads CASSPTRRQETQYF. CDR3 DNA: TGTGCCAGCAGTCCTACAAGGCGCCAAGAGACCCAGTACTTC.

The J gene is TRBJ1-1, the V gene TRBV5-1; 7 nucleotides match TRBD1. The CDR3 has 15 residues. The ends lost 0 bases at V and 7 bases at J; junction bases unmatched: 9. The germline gives CDR1 SGHRS, CDR2 YFSETQ. The CDR3 sequence: CASSLGFETGLEAFF. The CDR3 DNA reads as TGCGCCAGCAGCTTGGGATTCGAGACAGGGCTTGAAGCTTTCTTT.